These T cell receptor beta chains were read from a single sample in a study of T cells expressing NK-cell markers. TCRdb re-called the 5' RACE reads; every CDR3 protein appears as one record, without DNA. The sample's table shows some 150,000 distinct CDR3 sequences. Sequenced input: blood T cells: a sorted CD56 or NKG2C T cell subset, CD4+ or CD8+ T cells, or bulk PBMC T cells (not recorded which). These receptors were taken from a woman between 45 and 65 years old in good health. Both conserved end residues are part of each CDR3.

v_call,j_call,cdr3_aa
TRBV5-1,TRBJ1-1,CASSSDRYLNTEAFF
TRBV10-3,TRBJ2-5,CAISEQAGGQETQYF
TRBV12-3/TRBV12-4,TRBJ1-2,CASSSSYGYTF
TRBV6-5,TRBJ2-5,CASSPRSGSYETQYF
TRBV12-3/TRBV12-4,TRBJ1-2,CASSLARVSNYGYTF
TRBV7-6,TRBJ2-1,CASSQSTTYNEQFF
TRBV24-1,TRBJ2-7,CATSEGRAYEQYF
TRBV12-3/TRBV12-4,TRBJ2-5,CASSSRKGGETQYF
TRBV29-1,TRBJ2-4,CSVAEREDLAKNIQYF
TRBV5-1,TRBJ2-1,CASSGPPGLAVSIEQFF
TRBV11-2,TRBJ1-1,CASSLVAPGGTEAFF
TRBV20-1,TRBJ2-1,CSATGTGHLNEQFF
TRBV6-5,TRBJ2-1,CASRGLAAEQFF
TRBV7-9,TRBJ1-6,CASSTPGGSPLHF
TRBV11-2,TRBJ2-7,CASSLGAGGYEQYF
TRBV5-1,TRBJ2-2,CASTGDSGELFF
TRBV2,TRBJ1-4,CASSGDGSDEKLFF
TRBV5-1,TRBJ2-3,CASSLGEVAVTDTQYF
TRBV12-3/TRBV12-4,TRBJ2-7,CASSTGLAPEQYF
TRBV24-1,TRBJ2-7,CATSDLAGTGGYEQYF
TRBV25-1,TRBJ2-2,CASSHEAGELFF
TRBV29-1,TRBJ1-1,CSVGGTGGHWSVEAFF
TRBV7-2,TRBJ2-3,CASSLAPSTDTQYF
TRBV27,TRBJ2-1,CASSLAGLTSYNEQFF
TRBV10-3,TRBJ2-7,CAISHTPGQGASEQYF
TRBV9,TRBJ2-1,CASSVLAGGREQFF
TRBV4-1,TRBJ2-1,CASSQVAFGDNEQFF
TRBV24-1,TRBJ2-7,CATSDFGGGDEQYF
TRBV5-1,TRBJ2-1,CASRIDLANHYNEQFF